This passage covers 12 T cell receptor beta chains from one sample sequenced in a study of Ad26.COV2.S vaccination and SARS-CoV-2 variants. Profiling relied on immunoSEQ multiplex PCR, and the TCRdb table lists in-frame clones only, not all of them. The sample has 300,000 to 400,000 clones; about 89% are singletons. The treatment is: 15 to 20 received Ad26.COV2.S at low or high dose, single or two shots; about five received placebo; per-sample allocation not given. It was on day 63 after the first vaccine or placebo injection that samples were taken. The source was peripheral blood, collected in a trial of Ad26.COV2.S vaccine versus placebo. The source of these receptors is a person aged 18-65 years who received the Ad26.COV2.S COVID-19 vaccine or a placebo.

The V call is TRBV19, the J call TRBJ1-5; possible D gene TRBD1, 6 bases. CDR1 is LNHDA and CDR2 is SQIVND in the germline V gene (reference sequence). This CDR3 comprises 15 residues. V was clipped by 11 bases and J by 0 bases, with 17 bases between them. The CDR3 here is CAVGRQVGSNQPQHF. The CDR3, as DNA: TGTGCCGTGGGGCGACAGGTGGGTAGCAATCAGCCCCAGCATTTT. Using reference TRBV19 and TRBJ1-5 for the parts outside the CDR3, the full variable domain is DGGITQSPKYLFRKEGQNVTLSCEQNLNHDAMYWYRQDPGQGLRLIYYSQIVNDFQKGDIAEGYSVSREKKESFPLTVTSAQKNPTAFYLCAVGRQVGSNQPQHFGDGTRLSIL.

The chain joins TRBV19 to TRBJ2-3; 9 bases fit TRBD1. The CDR3 consists of 15 residues. Germline CDR1 LNHDA, CDR2 SQIVND (reference sequence). Trimming took 3 bases from V and 2 from J; bases not matched to a gene: 3. The DNA of the CDR3 is TGTGCCAGTAGTATTGGGACAGGGATCACAGATACGCAGTATTTT. Translating it yields CASSIGTGITDTQYF.

This clone was observed once. The chain carries TRBV6-2 or TRBV6-3 and TRBJ2-3; D assignment may be TRBD1 or TRBD2 (5 bases each). The V and J ends lost 0 bases and 0 bases respectively, with 10 bases between them. CDR1 MNHEY and CDR2 SVGEGT come from the germline V gene. CDR3 length: 16 amino acids. This CDR3 reads CASSYSIWGSTDTQYF. As DNA, the CDR3 is TGTGCCAGCAGTTACTCGATTTGGGGGAGCACAGATACGCAGTATTTT.

The V call is TRBV7-2, the J call TRBJ1-2; D is ambiguous. The germline V gene encodes CDR1 SGHTA and CDR2 FQGNSA. The CDR3 has 14 amino acids. Trimming took off 2 bases at V and 4 bases at J, with 11 bases between the two ends. The CDR3 here is CASSLIPRSYGYTF. In nucleotides, the CDR3 is TGTGCCAGCAGCTTAATACCAAGAAGCTATGGCTACACCTTC.

The rearrangement links TRBV6-2 or TRBV6-3 to TRBJ1-1; TRBD1 matches 9 bases. The CDR3 runs to 16 residues. V lost 6 bases, J lost 2 bases, and 10 bases stayed unmatched. CDR1 MNHEY and CDR2 SVGEGT come from the germline V gene. The CDR3 protein is CASSAPGQGYNTEAFF. The DNA for the CDR3 is TGTGCCAGCAGCGCCCCGGGACAGGGATATAACACTGAAGCTTTCTTT.

This clone was counted a single time. This sequence joins TRBV7-9 and TRBJ2-1; D possibly corresponds to TRBD2 (5 bases). CDR3 length: 13 residues. CDR1 is SEHNR, CDR2 FQNEAQ, per germline (reference sequence). Trimming pared 6 bases from V and 3 bases from J, leaving 9 bases between. This CDR3 is CASRPSNYNEQFF. The CDR3 DNA reads as TGTGCCAGCAGGCCTAGCAACTACAATGAGCAGTTCTTC.

The chain links TRBV27 to TRBJ1-1, with 8 bases that match TRBD1. CDR1 MNHEY and CDR2 SMNVEV come from the germline V gene (reference sequence). V lost 6 bases to trimming and J lost 1 base; unmatched junction nucleotides: 7. This CDR3 is built from 15 residues. CDR3 sequence reads: CASRNRDRRNTEAFF. The CDR3 nucleotides read TGTGCCAGCAGGAACAGGGACAGGAGGAACACTGAAGCTTTCTTT.

The chain joins TRBV28 to TRBJ1-4, with 11 bases lining up with TRBD1. With V trimmed by 7 bases and J by 6 bases, 7 bases remained unmatched. This CDR3 region has 15 residues. From germline, CDR1 is MDHEN and CDR2 SYDVKM. The CDR3 spells CASKWTGGGDEKLFF. Written as DNA, the CDR3 is TGTGCCAGCAAATGGACAGGGGGCGGGGATGAAAAACTGTTTTTT.

The chain is built from TRBV10-2 and TRBJ2-7, with D perhaps TRBD1 (6 bases). Germline CDR1 WSHSY, CDR2 SAAADI. Trimming took off 2 bases at V and 3 bases at J, with 11 bases between the two ends. This CDR3 comprises 14 residues. This CDR3 reads CASSEGRGIYEQYF. The CDR3, as DNA: TGCGCCAGCAGTGAGGGAAGGGGGATCTACGAGCAGTACTTC.

This clone occurred a few times. The CDR3 sequence: CASSFSGTPNEQYF. In DNA form, the CDR3 reads TGTGCCAGCAGCTTTAGCGGGACTCCCAACGAGCAGTACTTC. The V call is TRBV7-9, the J call TRBJ2-7; 8 bases agree with TRBD2. Germline V gives CDR1 SEHNR, CDR2 FQNEAQ (reference sequence). CDR3 length: 14 amino acids. V was clipped by 3 bases and J by 5 bases; unmatched bases: 6.

V and J are TRBV10-3 and TRBJ2-7; no clear D gene. CDR1 ENHRY and CDR2 SYGVKD come from the germline V gene. The CDR3 contains 14 residues. Trimming removed 0 bases from V and 0 bases from J, with 6 bases in between. The CDR3 reads CAISESHSSYEQYF. CDR3 bases: TGTGCCATCAGTGAGTCTCACAGCTCCTACGAGCAGTACTTC.

This chain connects TRBV6-1 to TRBJ2-7; the D gene is possibly TRBD2 (6 bases). The CDR3 runs to 13 residues. The V and J ends lost 3 bases and 11 bases respectively, with 17 bases between them. CDR1 MNHNS and CDR2 SASEGT come from the germline V gene. The CDR3 loop reads CASSEGTPRDKYF. DNA of the CDR3: TGTGCCAGCAGTGAGGGGACTCCGAGGGATAAGTACTTC.